Sequencing of this TCR beta chain was carried out in a study of T cell changes during pregnancy in multiple sclerosis. The CDR3 loop spans 15 amino acids. Germline lookup yields CDR1 SGHDN and CDR2 FVKESK. Notes on this clone: At one of its ends the junction is not consistent with the germline gene, which may arise from a read error.

Only in-frame clones appear in the TCRdb table, and some are missing; sequencing was by immunoSEQ multiplex PCR. The sample yields some 27,000 clones, 75% to 90% seen once. This receptor was identified in a female donor in good health, enrolled as a control in a pregnancy study. The chain combines TRBV14 with TRBJ1-5, with a possible D match to TRBD1 (5 bases). The sample here was CD4+ T cells from peripheral blood mononuclear cells, taken in the first trimester of pregnancy. The chain's CDR3 is CASNQDSSGCQPQHF. The CDR3 DNA reads TGTGCCAGCAACCAAGATAGTTCAGGGTGTCAGCCCCAGCATTTT.